Each of the 23 T cell receptor beta chains below was sequenced from the same sample in a study of blood T cell repertoires in COVID-19 (TCRdb year 2020). Libraries were constructed by the immunoSEQ multiplex PCR assay. TCRdb took this table from immuneACCESS and kept in-frame rearrangements with V and J called. Such tables lack part of the clones; where checked against another copy, unresolved V genes explain under half of the gap, and the rest is unexplained. Recorded for this sample are 45,000 to 60,000 clones; approximately 91% of them occurred a single time. Together, the top ten hold more than 2.5% of the sample. The sample consisted of peripheral blood. The receptors come from a man aged 50 to 60 with active COVID-19.

This clone was seen more than once but under ten times. The chain employs TRBV5-4 and TRBJ2-7; D is unresolved. V was pared by 0 bases and J by 4 bases, with 5 bases between. The CDR3 sequence is 12 residues long. Germline CDR1 is SGHNT and CDR2 is YYREEE (reference sequence). The CDR3 protein is CASSLGGYEQYV. CDR3 bases: TGTGCCAGCAGCTTGGGAGGTTACGAGCAGTACGTC.

This chain links TRBV9 with TRBJ1-2, with TRBD1 identical over 9 bases. The junction had 10 bases not matched to a gene; V was cut back by 0 bases and J by 1 base. Germline CDR1 is SGDLS and CDR2 is YYNGEE. The CDR3 consists of 18 residues. The CDR3 nucleotides read TGTGCCAGCAGCGTAGGGTGGGACAGGGAGTCTCTTAACTATGGCTACACCTTC. Translated: CASSVGWDRESLNYGYTF.

The gene calls are TRBV5-6 and TRBJ1-4; no firm D call. The CDR3 has 14 amino acids. Trimming removed 2 bases at V and 7 bases at J, with 12 bases between. The germline V gene has CDR1 SGHDT and CDR2 YYEEEE. The CDR3 bases are TGTGCCAGCAGCTTCCCGGGGAAAGGTGAAAAACTGTTTTTT. It codes for CASSFPGKGEKLFF.

Only a few counts were recorded for this clone. CDR3 sequence: CASSPWTAGGEETQYF. Here the CDR3 DNA reads TGTGCCAGCAGCCCGTGGACAGCGGGAGGCGAAGAGACCCAGTACTTC. The chain is built from TRBV7-9 and TRBJ2-5; 9 nucleotides align to TRBD2. Germline V gene lookup returns CDR1 SEHNR and CDR2 FQNEAQ (reference sequence). V lost 5 bases to trimming and J lost 3 bases; unmatched junction nucleotides: 10. There are 16 residues in the CDR3.

The rearrangement uses TRBV3-1 (or the pseudogene TRBV3-2) and TRBJ2-1; TRBD1 matches at 7 bases. J was trimmed by 13 bases and V by 6 bases; bases with no gene match: 6. In germline, CDR1 is LGHDT, CDR2 YNNKEL (reference sequence). The CDR3 totals 11 residues. DNA of the CDR3: TGTGCCAGCAGTAACAGGGGATTTCAGTTCTTC. It translates to CASSNRGFQFF.

The chain is built from TRBV7-3 and TRBJ1-6, with 10 bases aligning to TRBD1. The V gene's germline CDR1 is SGHTA and CDR2 FQGTGA. This CDR3 has 14 residues. V shed 5 bases and J 9 bases; nucleotides not matched to a gene: 4. CDR3 protein: CASSATGGGSPLHF. In DNA, the CDR3 is TGTGCCAGCAGCGCGACAGGGGGCGGTTCACCCCTCCACTTT.

The rearrangement links TRBV10-2 to TRBJ1-2; TRBD1 might be the D (6 bases). CDR1 and CDR2 (germline): WSHSY, SAAADI. The CDR3 length is 14 residues. Trimming cost V 6 bases and J 4 bases, with 15 bases left between them. CDR3 nucleotide sequence: TGCGCCAGCAGAGACAACAGGGTTCCCTATGGCTACACCTTC. Translation: CASRDNRVPYGYTF.

This clone showed up just a few times. This rearrangement joins TRBV13 to TRBJ2-7, with 10 bases aligning to TRBD1. The CDR3 is 14 residues long. Trimming removed 5 bases from V and 5 bases from J; junction bases left unmatched: 6. The germline CDR1 and CDR2 sequences are PRHDT and FYEKMQ (reference sequence). The CDR3 sequence is CASSPRDRGDEQYF. The CDR3 DNA sequence: TGTGCCAGCAGCCCCCGGGACAGGGGTGACGAGCAGTACTTC.

V and J are TRBV30 and TRBJ1-1; possible D gene TRBD1, 6 bases. This CDR3 is 15 amino acids long. V lost 1 base, J lost 1 base, and 13 bases lay in between. From germline, CDR1 is GTSNPN and CDR2 SVGIG (reference sequence). The CDR3 here is CAWSGDTLRNTEAFF. CDR3 sequence (DNA): TGTGCCTGGAGTGGGGACACCCTGAGGAACACTGAAGCTTTCTTT.

This chain connects TRBV2 to TRBJ1-5; D uncertain. This CDR3 is 13 amino acids long. Germline CDR1 is SNHLY and CDR2 is FYNNEI. Trimming took off 2 bases at V and 6 bases at J, with 8 bases between the two ends. CDR3 coding DNA: TGTGCCAGCAGTGAAATTCCCCTTCAGCCCCAGCATTTT. Amino acids: CASSEIPLQPQHF. The variable domain in full, with the rest retrieved from reference TRBV2 and TRBJ1-5, is EPEVTQTPSHQVTQMGQEVILRCVPISNHLYFYWYRQILGQKVEFLVSFYNNEISEKSEIFDDQFSVERPDGSNFTLKIRSTKLEDSAMYFCASSEIPLQPQHFGDGTRLSIL.

The chain joins TRBV7-2 to TRBJ1-1; no definite D call. V gave up 4 bases and J gave up 0 bases, with 9 bases separating them. CDR3 length: 14 amino acids. Germline CDR1 and CDR2: SGHTA and FQGNSA. CDR3 coding DNA: TGTGCCAGCAGCTCCAGGATGATGAACACTGAAGCTTTCTTT. It codes for CASSSRMMNTEAFF.

The chain links TRBV7-9 to TRBJ2-5; 8 bases line up with TRBD2. Germline-derived CDR1 and CDR2 are SEHNR and FQNEAQ (reference sequence). Trimming at V came to 4 bases and at J to 4 bases, leaving 5 bases not matched to a gene. The CDR3 contains 14 residues. The CDR3 spells CASSSGLVGETQYF. The DNA of the CDR3 is TGTGCCAGCAGCTCGGGACTAGTCGGAGAGACCCAGTACTTC. Full variable domain (rest looked up from reference TRBV7-9 and TRBJ2-5): DTGVSQNPRHKITKRGQNVTFRCDPISEHNRLYWYRQTLGQGPEFLTYFQNEAQLEKSRLLSDRFSAERPKGSFSTLEIQRTEQGDSAMYLCASSSGLVGETQYFGPGTRLLVL.

This chain links TRBV11-3 with TRBJ2-2; TRBD2 aligns across 7 bases. Losses at the gene ends were 1 base for V and 6 bases for J; bases not matched to a gene: 8. Germline V gene data show CDR1 as SGHNT and CDR2 as YENEEA. CDR3 length: 16 residues. CDR3 protein: CASSLGLAGYPGELFF. CDR3 sequence (DNA): TGTGCCAGCAGCTTAGGACTAGCTGGCTACCCCGGGGAGCTGTTTTTT.

The chain is built from TRBV7-3 and TRBJ2-5, with 8 bases aligning to TRBD1. J gave up 4 bases and V 2 bases, and 15 bases lay outside the gene matches. The CDR3 has 18 residues. The V gene's germline CDR1 is SGHTA and CDR2 FQGTGA. CDR3 sequence (DNA): TGTGCCAGCAGCTTATCGTCGCTAGGACAGGGCGGCGGAGAGACCCAGTACTTC. This translates into CASSLSSLGQGGGETQYF.

This CDR3 is CASSLFSGETDTQYF. CDR3 sequence (DNA): TGCGCCAGCAGCTTGTTTTCAGGGGAAACAGATACGCAGTATTTT. This chain joins TRBV5-1 and TRBJ2-3; a possible D gene is TRBD1 (6 bases). The CDR3 spans 15 residues. Germline V gene data show CDR1 as SGHRS and CDR2 as YFSETQ. V was clipped by 1 base and J by 3 bases, with 12 bases between them.

The chain links TRBV7-2 to TRBJ2-6, with a possible D match to TRBD1 (5 bases). The germline gives CDR1 SGHTA, CDR2 FQGNSA. CDR3 length: 15 residues. The germline V and J ends were trimmed by 2 bases and 1 base, with 6 bases remaining between them. CDR3 region: CASSLSGSGANVLTF. The CDR3 bases are TGTGCCAGCAGCTTATCAGGGTCTGGGGCCAACGTCCTGACTTTC. Full variable domain (remainder filled in from reference TRBV7-2 and TRBJ2-6): GAGVSQSPSNKVTEKGKDVELRCDPISGHTALYWYRQSLGQGLEFLIYFQGNSAPDKSGLPSDRFSAERTGGSVSTLTIQRTQQEDSAVYLCASSLSGSGANVLTFGAGSRLTVL.

The rearrangement links TRBV15 to TRBJ1-2; D ambiguous. This CDR3 is 13 amino acids long. CDR1 LNHNV and CDR2 YYDKDF come from the germline V gene (reference sequence). The germline V and J ends were trimmed by 0 bases and 4 bases, with 6 bases remaining between them. For the CDR3, the DNA is TGTGCCACCAGCAGAGATCAAGCCTATGGCTACACCTTC. Its protein product is CATSRDQAYGYTF. The full variable domain, rest sourced from reference TRBV15 and TRBJ1-2, is DAMVIQNPRYQVTQFGKPVTLSCSQTLNHNVMYWYQQKSSQAPKLLFHYYDKDFNNEADTPDNFQSRRPNTSFCFLDIRSPGLGDTAMYLCATSRDQAYGYTFGSGTRLTVV.

This clone was observed a single time. The CDR3 coding sequence is TGCGCCAGCAGCCAAATCTCCCTAGCGGGGTACGAGCAGTACTTC. Protein product: CASSQISLAGYEQYF. This chain links TRBV4-1 with TRBJ2-7; 9 nucleotides align to TRBD2. Unmatched junction bases numbered 6, after V lost 2 bases and J lost 4 bases. There are 15 residues in the CDR3. The V gene's germline CDR1 is MGHRA and CDR2 YSYEKL.

The chain links TRBV5-8 to TRBJ1-3, with D hard to call. This CDR3 region has 12 residues. The germline V gene has CDR1 SGHTS and CDR2 YDEGEE. Trimming shortened V by 5 bases and J by 4 bases, and 7 bases separated the two germline ends. The CDR3 DNA reads TGTGCCAGCAGTTCTTTAGGAAACACCATATATTTT. This codes for CASSSLGNTIYF.

This sequence joins TRBV5-1 and TRBJ2-3, with D possibly matching TRBD2 (5 bases). Germline values: CDR1 SGHRS, CDR2 YFSETQ. The V end lost 2 bases, the J end lost 1 base, and 11 bases lay between the germline ends. The CDR3 is 15 residues long. The CDR3 is CASSFPLAGTDTQYF. DNA for the CDR3: TGCGCCAGCAGCTTCCCCCTAGCAGGCACAGATACGCAGTATTTT. Based on the CDR3 plus reference TRBV5-1 and TRBJ2-3, the full variable domain is KAGVTQTPRYLIKTRGQQVTLSCSPISGHRSVSWYQQTPGQGLQFLFEYFSETQRNKGNFPGRFSGRQFSNSRSEMNVSTLELGDSALYLCASSFPLAGTDTQYFGPGTRLTVL.

The sample holds one count of this clone. The V gene is TRBV4-1, the J gene TRBJ2-2; D may be TRBD2 (6 bases). Germline V gene sequence: CDR1 MGHRA, CDR2 YSYEKL. The CDR3 has 15 residues. Between the trimmed V and J ends, which lost 6 bases and 6 bases, there was a span of 17 bases. The CDR3, as DNA: TGCGCCAGCAGTGCCGGAGGGGTGTACGCCGGGGAGCTGTTTTTT. The encoded protein is CASSAGGVYAGELFF.

This chain joins TRBV6-6 and TRBJ2-1, with D possibly TRBD2 on 7 matching bases. CDR1 and CDR2 (germline): MNHNY, SVGAGI (reference sequence). This CDR3 is built from 12 residues. Trimming left V 8 bases short and J 7 bases short, with 12 bases between. The CDR3 DNA reads as TGTGCCAGCGGGAGGGGGAAGAATGAGCAGTTCTTC. Residues: CASGRGKNEQFF.

The rearrangement joins TRBV4-3 to TRBJ1-6, with D tentatively TRBD1 (5 bases). The V and J ends lost 0 bases and 7 bases respectively, with 19 bases between them. CDR3 length: 18 amino acids. Germline CDR1 and CDR2: LGHNA and YSLEER. The CDR3 loop is CASSQDPGSRVRNSPLHF. CDR3 DNA: TGCGCCAGCAGCCAAGATCCGGGTAGCAGGGTGAGGAATTCACCCCTCCACTTT.